What follows are 28 T cell receptor beta chains derived from one specimen sequenced in a study of blood T cell repertoires in COVID-19. Method: immunoSEQ multiplex PCR; TCRdb's copy keeps in-frame clones and lacks some. The profile covers around 110,000 clones, with about 91% appearing a single time and approximately 6.2% taken by the ten largest. The sequenced sample consisted of peripheral blood. Receptor source: a middle-aged man with active or convalescent COVID-19.

The chain links TRBV30 to TRBJ1-1, with D maybe TRBD1 (5 bases). This CDR3 region has 14 residues. V was clipped by 5 bases and J by 0 bases, with 13 bases between them. CDR1 GTSNPN and CDR2 SVGIG come from the germline V gene (reference sequence). CDR3 amino acids: CAWFPRAMNTEAFF. In DNA, the CDR3 is TGTGCCTGGTTCCCCAGGGCGATGAACACTGAAGCTTTCTTT.

The chain recombines TRBV6-2 or TRBV6-3 with TRBJ2-1, with TRBD2 matching over 11 bases. This CDR3 spans 19 amino acids. J lost 3 bases, V lost 2 bases, and 12 bases had no gene match. Per the germline V gene, CDR1 is MNHEY and CDR2 is SVGEGT. The CDR3 sequence: CASSYDWGFTSGGYNEQFF. CDR3 sequence (DNA): TGTGCCAGCAGTTACGACTGGGGGTTTACTAGCGGGGGCTACAATGAGCAGTTCTTC.

This chain uses TRBV6-1 with TRBJ2-3; D is perhaps TRBD2 (7 bases). This CDR3 spans 16 amino acids. V shed 3 bases and J shed 3 bases, with 16 bases lying between them. CDR1 MNHNS and CDR2 SASEGT come from the germline V gene. Here the CDR3 DNA reads TGTGCCAGCAGTGATATTGGGGGGGCCGGGACAGATACGCAGTATTTT. It codes for CASSDIGGAGTDTQYF.

This chain uses TRBV6-5 with TRBJ1-1; tentative D call: TRBD1 (6 bases). The CDR3 length is 15 residues. The germline V gene encodes CDR1 MNHEY and CDR2 SVGAGI. V dropped 6 bases and J dropped 1 base, with 15 bases sitting between them. The CDR3 sequence: CASSLWGGANTEAFF. For the CDR3, the DNA is TGTGCCAGCAGCCTATGGGGGGGGGCGAACACTGAAGCTTTCTTT.

This clone appeared a few times. The chain carries TRBV6-1 and TRBJ1-3, with D tentatively TRBD1 (5 bases). CDR1 is MNHNS, CDR2 SASEGT, per germline. V dropped 3 bases and J dropped 2 bases, with 11 bases sitting between them. The CDR3 contains 15 residues. The CDR3: CASSDRARTGNTIYF. The DNA for the CDR3 is TGTGCCAGCAGTGACAGGGCCAGAACTGGAAACACCATATATTTT.

The count of this clone is one. The chain carries TRBV2 and TRBJ1-1; 10 nucleotides align to TRBD1. The CDR3 covers 15 residues. Per the germline V gene, CDR1 is SNHLY and CDR2 is FYNNEI. The ends lost 5 bases at V and 10 bases at J; junction bases unmatched: 13. The CDR3 DNA sequence: TGTGCCAGCAGTCGCCTGAGTGGACAGGGGGTAGGAGCTTTCTTT. It translates to CASSRLSGQGVGAFF.

The chain uses TRBV9 and TRBJ2-5, with TRBD2 matching 10 bases. The CDR3 is made up of 14 amino acids. Trimming removed 0 bases from V and 5 bases from J; junction bases left unmatched: 1. The germline V gene has CDR1 SGDLS and CDR2 YYNGEE. DNA for the CDR3: TGTGCCAGCAGCGTAGAAGCGGGGGGGGAGACCCAGTACTTC. Translating gives CASSVEAGGETQYF.

This clone was found a few times. The chain employs TRBV29-1 and TRBJ2-1; 12 positions agree with TRBD2. V was pared by 6 bases and J by 6 bases, with 9 bases of the junction left unmatched. Germline CDR1 is SQVTM and CDR2 is ANQGSEA. The CDR3 consists of 15 residues. Written as DNA, the CDR3 is TGCAGCGTAGAAACCGGGACTAGCGGGTCCAATGAGCAGTTCTTC. Translating gives CSVETGTSGSNEQFF.

This sequence joins TRBV28 and TRBJ2-7; perhaps TRBD2 as D (6 bases). The CDR3 length is 14 residues. The germline gives CDR1 MDHEN, CDR2 SYDVKM. V lost 9 bases and J 0 bases, leaving 15 bases between the germline ends. The CDR3 DNA reads TGTGCCAGTAAAACAGCGGGCCGCTCCTACGAGCAGTACTTC. This codes for CASKTAGRSYEQYF.

This clone came up a few times. This chain uses TRBV19 with TRBJ2-7, with a tentative D call TRBD1 (6 bases). The CDR3 runs 15 residues. V was trimmed by 4 bases and J by 0 bases, leaving 13 bases between them. Per germline, CDR1 LNHDA and CDR2 SQIVND (reference sequence). The CDR3 nucleotides are TGTGCCAGTAGTAGTTCAACAGGGTTCTCCTACGAGCAGTACTTC. Amino acid sequence: CASSSSTGFSYEQYF.

This chain connects TRBV19 to TRBJ2-3; no definite D call. The CDR3 spans 18 residues. Germline CDR1 reads LNHDA; CDR2 reads SQIVND (reference sequence). V lost 0 bases and J 0 bases, leaving 16 bases between the germline ends. This CDR3 is CASSIDPPTGASTDTQYF. CDR3 bases: TGTGCCAGTAGTATAGATCCCCCCACCGGAGCTAGCACAGATACGCAGTATTTT.

This clone was recorded once. The chain joins TRBV15 to TRBJ2-2; maybe TRBD2 (6 bases). The CDR3 has 17 amino acids. V lost 4 bases and J lost 4, with 19 bases in between. CDR1 and CDR2 from the germline V gene are LNHNV and YYDKDF (reference sequence). The CDR3 loop is CATSTKEGRRGTGELFF. In nucleotides, the CDR3 is TGTGCCACCAGCACAAAAGAGGGGAGGCGGGGCACCGGGGAGCTGTTTTTT.

This clone was recorded only once. The gene calls are TRBV10-3 and TRBJ2-7; D ambiguous. V lost 8 bases, J lost 3 bases, and 11 bases lay in between. CDR3 size: 12 residues. Looked up from germline, CDR1 is ENHRY and CDR2 is SYGVKD. The CDR3 protein is CAISAADYEQYF. CDR3 coding DNA: TGTGCCATCTCGGCGGCAGACTACGAGCAGTACTTC.

The genes are TRBV6-5 and TRBJ2-7; TRBD2 aligns across 8 bases. Trimming cost V 6 bases and J 8 bases; bases outside gene matches: 9. This CDR3 is 13 amino acids long. Germline CDR1 MNHEY, CDR2 SVGAGI. CDR3: CASRAGERGKQYF. DNA of the CDR3: TGTGCCAGCAGAGCGGGGGAGAGAGGGAAGCAGTACTTC.

The V gene is TRBV19, the J gene TRBJ1-5; D is perhaps TRBD1 (5 bases). Germline V gene sequence: CDR1 LNHDA, CDR2 SQIVND (reference sequence). The CDR3 runs 17 residues. V lost 1 base and J lost 0, with 13 bases in between. DNA of the CDR3: TGTGCCAGTAGTATAGGGTTCGGGACTAATAGCAATCAGCCCCAGCATTTT. It translates to CASSIGFGTNSNQPQHF. Variable domain in full (rest from reference TRBV19 and TRBJ1-5): DGGITQSPKYLFRKEGQNVTLSCEQNLNHDAMYWYRQDPGQGLRLIYYSQIVNDFQKGDIAEGYSVSREKKESFPLTVTSAQKNPTAFYLCASSIGFGTNSNQPQHFGDGTRLSIL.

This chain connects TRBV28 to TRBJ1-4, with TRBD1 identical over 8 bases. The germline gives CDR1 MDHEN, CDR2 SYDVKM. J was trimmed by 0 bases and V by 2 bases; bases with no gene match: 11. The CDR3 length is 19 residues. The CDR3 nucleotides read TGTGCCAGCAGTTTAGTGGTTGGGACAGGATTTGCAACTAATGAAAAACTGTTTTTT. This encodes CASSLVVGTGFATNEKLFF.

This clone was counted only a few times. J is TRBJ1-1 and V is TRBV7-9; tentatively, D is TRBD1 (6 bases). The V and J ends lost 5 bases and 4 bases respectively, with 8 bases between them. The CDR3 contains 12 residues. Germline V gene lookup returns CDR1 SEHNR and CDR2 FQNEAQ (reference sequence). The CDR3 DNA sequence: TGTGCCAGCAGCGACAGGAGCACTGAAGCTTTCTTT. Translating gives CASSDRSTEAFF.

The rearrangement joins TRBV6-6 to TRBJ1-1, with D uncertain. Looked up from germline, CDR1 is MNHNY and CDR2 is SVGAGI (reference sequence). The CDR3 consists of 11 residues. Trimming pared 6 bases from V and 5 bases from J, leaving 7 bases between. CDR3 DNA sequence: TGTGCCAGCAGCCCCTATACTGAAGCTTTCTTT. It translates to CASSPYTEAFF.

This clone was seen once. The CDR3 protein is CASSSTDQPQHF. The CDR3 coding sequence is TGTGCCAGCAGTTCAACGGATCAGCCCCAGCATTTT. V gene TRBV28 combines with J gene TRBJ1-5; D is unresolved. The V and J ends lost 4 bases and 5 bases respectively, with 6 bases between them. The CDR3 runs 12 residues. Germline CDR1 reads MDHEN; CDR2 reads SYDVKM.

This chain uses TRBV5-4 with TRBJ2-7; 11 bases map to TRBD1. The trim removed 4 bases at V and 2 bases at J, leaving 20 bases unmatched. This CDR3 has 20 amino acids. CDR1 is SGHNT, CDR2 YYREEE, per germline (reference sequence). The CDR3 sequence is CASSNPPGQGVTTSPYEQYF. The CDR3 DNA sequence: TGTGCCAGCAGCAACCCACCGGGACAGGGGGTTACTACCAGCCCCTACGAGCAGTACTTC.

The gene calls are TRBV15 and TRBJ2-1, with 11 bases that match TRBD2. Unmatched junction bases numbered 10, after V lost 3 bases and J lost 9 bases. The CDR3 has 16 amino acids. CDR1 LNHNV and CDR2 YYDKDF come from the germline V gene (reference sequence). CDR3: CATSSRGGLAGGEQFF. Written as DNA, the CDR3 is TGTGCCACCAGCAGCCGCGGTGGGCTAGCGGGGGGTGAGCAGTTCTTC.

The chain employs TRBV6-1 and TRBJ1-5; 7 bases line up with TRBD1. The CDR3 contains 16 residues. With V trimmed by 4 bases and J by 0 bases, 6 bases remained unmatched. Germline CDR1 reads MNHNS; CDR2 reads SASEGT. CDR3 bases: TGTGCCAGCAGTGTAGTACAGGGGTATAGCAATCAGCCCCAGCATTTT. Protein sequence: CASSVVQGYSNQPQHF.

Many counts were recorded for this clone. The genes are TRBV6-1 and TRBJ1-5; 7 bases fit TRBD1. Germline V lookup: CDR1 MNHNS, CDR2 SASEGT. The junction had 6 bases not matched to a gene; V was cut back by 2 bases and J by 2 bases. There are 16 residues in the CDR3. Here the CDR3 DNA reads TGTGCCAGCAGTGAACGGGAGGGGGCAGGCAATCAGCCCCAGCATTTT. Its protein is CASSEREGAGNQPQHF.

This clone was picked up one time. The chain has TRBV10-3 and TRBJ1-5; the D is unclear. V lost 0 bases and J 4 bases, leaving 10 bases between the germline ends. The CDR3 extends over 15 amino acids. Germline V lookup: CDR1 ENHRY, CDR2 SYGVKD. Here the CDR3 reads CAISESLGGNQPQHF. The DNA for the CDR3 is TGTGCCATCAGTGAGTCTCTGGGAGGGAATCAGCCCCAGCATTTT.

This chain connects TRBV5-4 to TRBJ1-2; D call uncertain. The CDR3 sequence is 16 residues long. V shed 0 bases and J shed 0 bases, with 12 bases lying between them. Per germline, CDR1 SGHNT and CDR2 YYREEE (reference sequence). Written as DNA, the CDR3 is TGTGCCAGCAGCTTGGCTCCGGGAAGAGCTAACTATGGCTACACCTTC. This translates into CASSLAPGRANYGYTF.

J is TRBJ1-4 and V is TRBV5-1, with a weak D call TRBD1 (5 bases). CDR3 length equals 14 residues. Germline V gives CDR1 SGHRS, CDR2 YFSETQ. V lost 2 bases and J lost 4, with 9 bases in between. The CDR3 nucleotides are TGCGCCAGCAGCTTAGGCAGGGATAATGAAAAACTGTTTTTT. Residues: CASSLGRDNEKLFF.

The chain recombines TRBV30 with TRBJ2-3, with unresolved D. Germline V gene data show CDR1 as GTSNPN and CDR2 as SVGIG (reference sequence). Trimming removed 0 bases at V and 6 bases at J, with 13 bases between. CDR3 length equals 14 residues. Written as DNA, the CDR3 is TGTGCCTGGAGTGTACGGCGGTCTGGGGATACGCAGTATTTT. It yields the protein CAWSVRRSGDTQYF.

The gene calls are TRBV30 and TRBJ1-2; D is ambiguous. The germline V gene has CDR1 GTSNPN and CDR2 SVGIG (reference sequence). V lost 2 bases and J lost 3, with 10 bases in between. The CDR3 sequence is 13 residues long. Here the CDR3 DNA reads TGTGCCTGGAGTCACGGTGGAGACTATGGCTACACCTTC. Protein product: CAWSHGGDYGYTF.